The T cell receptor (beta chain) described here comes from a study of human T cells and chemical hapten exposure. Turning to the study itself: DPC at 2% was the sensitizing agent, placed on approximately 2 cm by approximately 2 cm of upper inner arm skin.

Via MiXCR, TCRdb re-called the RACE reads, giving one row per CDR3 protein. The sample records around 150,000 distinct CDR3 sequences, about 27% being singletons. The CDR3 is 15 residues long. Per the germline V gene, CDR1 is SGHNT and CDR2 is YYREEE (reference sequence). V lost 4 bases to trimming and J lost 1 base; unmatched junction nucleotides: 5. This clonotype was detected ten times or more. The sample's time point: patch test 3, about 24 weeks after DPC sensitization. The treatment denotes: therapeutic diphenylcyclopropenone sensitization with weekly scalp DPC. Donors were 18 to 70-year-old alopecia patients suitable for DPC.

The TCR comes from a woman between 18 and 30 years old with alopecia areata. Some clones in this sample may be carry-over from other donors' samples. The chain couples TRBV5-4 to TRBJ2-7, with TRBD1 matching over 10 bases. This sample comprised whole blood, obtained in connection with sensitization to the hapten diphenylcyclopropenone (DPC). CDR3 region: CASSPGQGSSYEQYF. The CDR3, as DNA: TGTGCCAGCAGCCCGGGACAGGGGTCTTCCTACGAGCAGTACTTC.